This T cell receptor beta chain was captured by sequencing in a study of CD8 T cells in ankylosing spondylitis. Broader study findings: The clones that were linked to disease were reported to be significantly enriched in matched synovial fluid samples from ankylosing spondylitis patients. In synovial fluid and blood from reactive arthritis, some motif variants were previously reported. Disease-associated clonotypes exhibited CD8+ identity and were relatively infrequent in peripheral blood. A TCR beta motif of 7 to 9 highly homologous variants seemed to mark ankylosing spondylitis blood.

The CDR3 contains 11 residues. Trimming took 0 bases from V and 4 from J, leaving 4 bases between them. Germline V lookup: CDR1 SQVTM, CDR2 ANQGSEA. Ten or more counts support this clonotype. As yet, its antigen is unknown. Libraries for TCR beta were made by quantitative 5'-RACE with molecular barcodes. Via MiXCR, TCRdb re-called the 5' RACE reads, giving one row per CDR3 protein. The data contain some 240,000 distinct CDR3 sequences, 7.3% of them singletons. The TCR comes from a male donor with ankylosing spondylitis. Sequenced: blood, either unsorted or a sorted T cell fraction (not recorded which). The gene calls are TRBV29-1 and TRBJ2-7, with D hard to call. The DNA of the CDR3 is TGCAGCGTTGAAGACGCTTACGAGCAGTACTTC. Protein sequence: CSVEDAYEQYF.